The 3 T cell receptor beta chains presented below share a single source sample, sequenced in a study of human T cells and chemical hapten exposure. TCRdb recomputed calls from the RACE reads with MiXCR, one row per CDR3 protein. The data contain 49,000 or so distinct CDR3 sequences, about 4.8% of them singletons. Time point reported: healthy volunteer bleed at 2 weeks. Unfractionated whole blood was the source of the extracted total RNA. Input material: whole blood. These receptors were obtained from a human donor in good health. Some clones in this sample may be carry-over from other donors' samples.

This clonotype appeared many times. The chain combines TRBV5-1 with TRBJ2-1; 7 nucleotides agree with TRBD2. V shed 4 bases and J 0 bases; nucleotides not matched to a gene: 10. CDR1 is SGHRS and CDR2 is YFSETQ in the germline V gene. The CDR3 runs 17 residues. The CDR3 DNA is TGCGCCAGCAGCGGCGGGGGTTACGGAAGCTCCTACAATGAGCAGTTCTTC. Amino acid sequence: CASSGGGYGSSYNEQFF.

J is TRBJ2-7 and V is TRBV7-2, with TRBD2 identical over 12 bases. The CDR3 runs 17 residues. Trimming took 2 bases from V and 5 from J; bases not matched to a gene: 10. Germline CDR1 and CDR2: SGHTA and FQGNSA. The CDR3 DNA reads TGTGCCAGCAGCTTATCCGGACTAGCGGGGAGGTACAACGAGCAGTACTTC. Translation gives CASSLSGLAGRYNEQYF.

The sample holds many counts of this clonotype. The chain links TRBV3-1 to TRBJ2-1, with 8 bases fitting TRBD1. CDR1 and CDR2 from the germline V gene are LGHDT and YNNKEL (reference sequence). Trimming cost V 4 bases and J 6 bases; bases outside gene matches: 8. The CDR3 is 15 amino acids. CDR3 amino acids: CASSRARQGANEQFF. The CDR3 DNA sequence: TGTGCCAGCAGCCGGGCACGGCAGGGGGCCAATGAGCAGTTCTTC.